Listed below are T cell receptor beta chains from one sample, sequenced in a study of a mutant IDH1 vaccine in newly diagnosed glioma. Sequencing used immunoSEQ multiplex PCR; TCRdb keeps in-frame clones, though not all of them. Of tens of thousands of clones detected, over 75% appear once; the ten largest clones hold about 5.3%. The sequencing here drew on PBMCs, taken from a glioma patient treated with radiotherapy, temozolomide or both. These TCRs come from a man in his forties with glioma. Some clones in this sample may be carry-over from other donors' samples. The CDR3 runs from the conserved cysteine through the conserved F or W. A D gene is named only where the DNA matches it firmly. Expanded clones are given a class, and other clones once, few, many or no size at all.

j_gene	v_gene	abundance	d_gene	CDR3aa	CDR3nt
TRBJ1-3	TRBV7-9	.	.	CASSLEDTISGNTIYF	TGTGCCAGCAGCTTAGAGGACACCATATCTGGAAACACCATATATTTT
TRBJ2-4	TRBV14	.	.	CASSQEPWGIQYF	TGTGCCAGCAGCCAAGAGCCCTGGGGGATTCAGTACTTC
TRBJ1-2	TRBV27	.	TRBD1	CASSLTGAGYTF	TGTGCCAGCAGTTTGACAGGGGCTGGCTACACCTTC
TRBJ1-2	TRBV5-1	.	TRBD1	CASSFQGEGYGYTF	TGCGCCAGCAGCTTTCAGGGGGAGGGCTATGGCTACACCTTC
TRBJ1-6	TRBV30	.	TRBD1	CAWTGGWGSPLHF	TGTGCCTGGACAGGGGGCTGGGGTTCACCCCTCCACTTT
TRBJ2-2	TRBV30	few	.	CAWRTANTGELFF	TGTGCCTGGAGAACGGCGAACACCGGGGAGCTGTTTTTT
TRBJ2-7	TRBV30	.	TRBD2	CAWKPGLAGSEQYF	TGTGCCTGGAAACCGGGACTAGCGGGGTCCGAGCAGTACTTC
TRBJ2-7	TRBV5-6	.	.	CASSTMDEQYF	TGTGCCAGCAGCACTATGGACGAGCAGTACTTC
TRBJ1-5	TRBV6-6	.	.	CASREPYSNQPQHF	TGTGCCAGCAGGGAGCCTTATAGCAATCAGCCCCAGCATTTT
TRBJ2-5	TRBV7-8	.	.	CASSLTDQETQYF	TGTGCCAGCAGCTTAACGGACCAAGAGACCCAGTACTTC
TRBJ2-7	TRBV7-9	.	TRBD1	CASSLGDRTGNHEQYF	TGTGCCAGCAGCTTAGGGGACCGGACAGGGAACCACGAGCAGTACTTC
TRBJ2-7	TRBV6-5	.	.	CASSPEGGSSYEQYF	TGTGCCAGCAGTCCGGAGGGGGGGTCCTCCTACGAGCAGTACTTC
TRBJ2-7	TRBV29-1	.	.	CSATGISYEQYF	TGCAGCGCCACAGGGATCTCCTACGAGCAGTACTTC
TRBJ1-5	TRBV7-6	few	.	CASSLQSGFNQPQHF	TGTGCCAGCAGCTTACAGTCAGGTTTCAATCAGCCCCAGCATTTT
TRBJ1-2	TRBV6-1	.	.	CASSDWSSEPYGYTF	TGTGCCAGCAGTGATTGGTCCTCGGAACCCTATGGCTACACCTTC
TRBJ2-7	TRBV19	.	TRBD1	CASSTSRQGAWEQYF	TGTGCCAGTAGTACCTCTCGACAGGGGGCATGGGAGCAGTACTTC
TRBJ1-5	TRBV19	once	TRBD1	CASRQGALGAQHF	TGTGCCAGTCGACAGGGGGCCCTTGGGGCCCAGCATTTT
TRBJ1-1	TRBV5-6	.	.	CASSFGRDTEAFF	TGTGCCAGCAGCTTTGGGCGGGACACTGAAGCTTTCTTT
TRBJ1-1	TRBV7-6	once	TRBD1	CASSSGGSNTEAFF	TGTGCCAGCAGCTCAGGGGGATCCAACACTGAAGCTTTCTTT
TRBJ1-4	TRBV2	.	.	CASSEAQGGGSEKLFF	TGTGCCAGCAGTGAAGCGCAGGGCGGGGGAAGTGAAAAACTGTTTTTT
TRBJ2-7	TRBV29-1	.	.	CSVVLGPDPYEQYF	TGCAGCGTTGTACTTGGTCCAGACCCCTACGAGCAGTACTTC
TRBJ2-3	TRBV12-5	once	.	CASGLGRTGHIDTQYF	TGTGCTAGTGGTTTGGGTCGGACGGGGCATATAGATACGCAGTATTTT
TRBJ2-5	TRBV29-1	.	TRBD1	CSAAARGLQETQYF	TGCAGCGCTGCCGCCAGGGGGTTACAAGAGACCCAGTACTTC
TRBJ1-1	TRBV6-1	.	.	CASSDWGGIAFF	TGTGCCAGCAGTGATTGGGGAGGGATTGCTTTCTTT
TRBJ1-1	TRBV6-1	.	TRBD1	CASSEGHRGKAFF	TGTGCCAGCAGTGAAGGGCACAGGGGAAAAGCTTTCTTT
TRBJ1-2	TRBV19	few	.	CASSRQRNYGYTF	TGTGCCAGTAGTAGACAGAGAAACTATGGCTACACCTTC
TRBJ2-7	TRBV4-1	.	.	CASSQGGDTSVDEQYF	TGCGCCAGCAGCCAAGGAGGGGACACCTCGGTTGACGAGCAGTACTTC
TRBJ2-2	TRBV6-5	.	.	CASSHSNTGELFF	TGTGCCAGCAGTCATTCGAACACCGGGGAGCTGTTTTTT
TRBJ1-1	TRBV29-1	.	.	CSVLVDTEAFF	TGCAGCGTCCTAGTGGACACTGAAGCTTTCTTT
TRBJ2-1	TRBV7-2	.	.	CASSLGGGPSEQFF	TGTGCCAGCAGCTTAGGGGGGGGGCCTAGTGAGCAGTTCTTC
TRBJ1-1	TRBV4-1	.	.	CASSPYGAQGTEAFF	TGCGCCAGCAGCCCGTACGGGGCACAGGGTACTGAAGCTTTCTTT
TRBJ1-3	TRBV30	.	.	CAWSPGNGNTIYF	TGTGCCTGGAGTCCGGGGAACGGAAACACCATATATTTT
TRBJ2-2	TRBV6-5	.	.	CASSISHTGELFF	TGTGCCAGCAGCATATCACACACCGGGGAGCTGTTTTTT
TRBJ1-5	TRBV2	many	.	CASSEAVQPQHF	TGTGCCAGCAGTGAGGCGGTACAGCCCCAGCATTTT
TRBJ2-5	TRBV29-1	.	.	CSVEPPETQYF	TGCAGCGTTGAACCCCCAGAGACCCAGTACTTC
TRBJ1-2	TRBV7-2	few	TRBD1	CASSLRQGRISLATF	TGTGCCAGCAGCCTGAGACAGGGGAGAATATCGCTGGCCACCTTC
TRBJ1-6	TRBV5-1	few	.	CASSPNQGIRNSPLHF	TGCGCCAGCAGCCCGAACCAGGGTATTCGTAATTCACCCCTCCACTTT
TRBJ2-7	TRBV5-1	.	.	CASSLDLTSGYEQYF	TGCGCCAGCAGCTTGGATCTGACAAGTGGGTACGAGCAGTACTTC
TRBJ2-5	TRBV7-9	.	.	CASSKEAEETQYF	TGTGCCAGCAGCAAGGAGGCGGAAGAGACCCAGTACTTC
TRBJ1-4	TRBV2	once	TRBD1	CASKRQGVSEKLFF	TGTGCCAGCAAGAGACAGGGGGTTAGTGAAAAACTGTTTTTT
TRBJ1-2	TRBV10-3	.	.	CAISEAGVGYTF	TGTGCCATCAGTGAGGCAGGGGTTGGCTACACCTTC
TRBJ2-2	TRBV29-1	.	.	CSVAARTGELFF	TGCAGCGTTGCCGCCCGCACCGGGGAGCTGTTTTTT
TRBJ1-1	TRBV19	once	TRBD1	CASRHRGGTEAFF	TGTGCCAGTAGACACAGGGGTGGGACTGAAGCTTTCTTT
TRBJ2-7	TRBV9	.	TRBD1	CASSVEPRDSTYEQYF	TGTGCCAGCAGCGTAGAACCCCGGGACAGTACCTACGAGCAGTACTTC
TRBJ1-1	TRBV27	.	.	CASSLVKGTEAFF	TGTGCCAGCAGTTTAGTTAAGGGTACTGAAGCTTTCTTT
TRBJ1-1	TRBV5-1	.	.	CASSASGSWNTEAFF	TGCGCCAGCAGCGCCTCGGGGAGTTGGAACACTGAAGCTTTCTTT
TRBJ1-3	TRBV2	.	.	CASRGSQGIGNTIYF	TGTGCCAGCAGGGGCTCACAGGGAATTGGTAACACCATATATTTT
TRBJ2-2	TRBV14	.	.	CASSLTDRYTGELFF	TGTGCCAGCAGCCTTACGGACAGATACACCGGGGAGCTGTTTTTT
TRBJ2-7	TRBV6-5	.	.	CASSYADKYEQYF	TGTGCCAGCAGTTACGCCGACAAGTACGAGCAGTACTTC
TRBJ2-6	TRBV5-4	.	.	CASSPESSGANVLTF	TGTGCCAGCAGCCCCGAAAGCTCTGGGGCCAACGTCCTGACTTTC
TRBJ1-1	TRBV4-1	.	.	CASSQHWFQNTEAFF	TGCGCCAGCAGCCAACATTGGTTCCAGAACACTGAAGCTTTCTTT
TRBJ1-5	TRBV15	.	.	CATSRDFAQPQHF	TGTGCCACCAGCAGAGATTTTGCCCAGCCCCAGCATTTT
TRBJ1-2	TRBV19	.	.	CASSIIAGVYGYTF	TGTGCCAGTAGTATAATCGCCGGGGTCTATGGCTACACCTTC
TRBJ1-2	TRBV6-1	.	.	CASSDLGWGYTF	TGTGCCAGCAGTGACCTAGGATGGGGCTACACCTTC
TRBJ2-3	TRBV2	.	.	CASRLSLDTQYF	TGTGCCAGCAGGTTAAGCTTGGATACGCAGTATTTT
TRBJ1-4	TRBV4-2	once	.	CASSRFGSSNEKLFF	TGTGCCAGCAGCCGCTTCGGGTCCTCGAATGAAAAACTGTTTTTT
TRBJ2-7	TRBV2	.	TRBD2	CASSHTSGGAYEQYF	TGTGCCAGCAGTCACACTAGCGGGGGGGCCTACGAGCAGTACTTC
TRBJ2-2	TRBV4-2	few	.	CASSQDPTRGTGELFF	TGTGCCAGCAGCCAAGATCCCACCAGGGGCACCGGGGAGCTGTTTTTT